This T cell receptor (beta chain) derives from a study of HIV-infected children after antiretroviral therapy interruption. In the study overall: Interruption-arm samples span weeks 0, 12, interruption end (24 or 48), and about 3 years post-study.

This clonotype was counted ten times or more. What it binds is unknown. Findings of the study overall: Sorted CD45RA+ naive cells might include minor non-naive CD45RA+ cells. After treatment interruption started, naive CD4+ CDR3 overlap across time points dropped.

Treatment meaning: PENTA 11 planned treatment interruption arm or continuous ART arm. Naive CD4+ CD45RA+ CD45RO- T cells were FACS-sorted from thawed PBMCs. A 3' RACE protocol on RNA, with unique molecular identifiers, produced the TCR library. MiXCR, applied by TCRdb to the 3' RACE reads, yields one record per CDR3 protein. The sample has fewer than 100,000 distinct CDR3 sequences, 6.9% seen once; the top ten hold 1% to 1.3%. The germline V and J ends were trimmed by 1 base and 6 bases, with 10 bases remaining between them. The germline CDR1 and CDR2 sequences are SGHDT and YYEEEE. The CDR3 sequence is 14 residues long.

This sequence originates from a pool of human donors with HIV. The genes are TRBV5-6 and TRBJ2-2; D remains ambiguous. This specimen consisted of CD45RA+ CD4+ T cells from PBMCs, pooled from several time points, obtained from a donor given antiretroviral therapy, either interrupted or continuous. The subset: naive CD4+ CD45RA+ CD45RO- T cells. The DNA for the CDR3 is TGTGCCAGCAGCTTGAGATTAAGAGCCGGGGAGCTGTTTTTT. It codes for CASSLRLRAGELFF.